This T cell receptor (beta chain) was recovered during a study of blood T cell repertoires in COVID-19. This table comes from immunoSEQ multiplex PCR, and its TCRdb copy is limited to in-frame clones, with some not included. Of roughly 220,000 clones in the sample, approximately 86% were seen once. This CDR3 has 16 amino acids. The germline V gene has CDR1 LNHDA and CDR2 SQIVND (reference sequence). Trimming took 7 bases from V and 2 from J; bases not matched to a gene: 12. This clonotype was obtained from a middle-aged woman with acute COVID-19. J is TRBJ1-2 and V is TRBV19, with 8 bases identical to TRBD1. Sequencing was carried out using PBMCs or T cells enriched from blood (not recorded which). CDR3 nucleotides: TGTGCCAGTACCACGGGTCGGACAGGGAGCAACTATGGCTACACCTTC. It specifies CASTTGRTGSNYGYTF.